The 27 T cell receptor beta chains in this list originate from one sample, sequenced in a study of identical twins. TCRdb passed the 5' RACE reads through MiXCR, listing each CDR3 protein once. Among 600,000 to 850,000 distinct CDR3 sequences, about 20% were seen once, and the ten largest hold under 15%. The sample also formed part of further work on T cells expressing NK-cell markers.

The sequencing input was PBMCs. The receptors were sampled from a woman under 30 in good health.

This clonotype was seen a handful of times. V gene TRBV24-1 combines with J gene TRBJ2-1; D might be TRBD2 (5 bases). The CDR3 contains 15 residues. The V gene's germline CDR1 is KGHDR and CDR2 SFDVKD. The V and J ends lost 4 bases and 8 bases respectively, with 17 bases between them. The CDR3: CATSDPRERGYEQFF. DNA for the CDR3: TGTGCCACCAGTGACCCTCGAGAGCGCGGGTATGAGCAGTTCTTC.

The CDR3 spells CATLGLRNEQFF. The CDR3 coding sequence is TGTGCCACCCTTGGACTCCGCAATGAGCAGTTCTTC. The chain has TRBV24-1 and TRBJ2-1; D might be TRBD2 (5 bases). The V gene lost 9 bases and the J gene lost 6 bases, with 11 bases spanning the gap. This CDR3 spans 12 amino acids. Germline loops: CDR1 KGHDR, CDR2 SFDVKD.

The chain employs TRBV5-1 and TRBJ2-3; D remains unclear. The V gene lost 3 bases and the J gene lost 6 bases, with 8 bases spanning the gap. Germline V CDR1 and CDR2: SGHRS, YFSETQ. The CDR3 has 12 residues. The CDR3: CASSSARDTQYF. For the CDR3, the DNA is TGCGCCAGCAGCTCGGCTAGGGATACGCAGTATTTT.

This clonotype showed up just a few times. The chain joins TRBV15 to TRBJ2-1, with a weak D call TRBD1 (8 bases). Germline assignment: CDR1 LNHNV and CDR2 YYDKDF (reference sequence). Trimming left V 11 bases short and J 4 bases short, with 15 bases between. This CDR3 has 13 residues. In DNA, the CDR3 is TGTGCCGCACAGGGGGGGAAATACAATGAGCAGTTCTTC. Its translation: CAAQGGKYNEQFF.

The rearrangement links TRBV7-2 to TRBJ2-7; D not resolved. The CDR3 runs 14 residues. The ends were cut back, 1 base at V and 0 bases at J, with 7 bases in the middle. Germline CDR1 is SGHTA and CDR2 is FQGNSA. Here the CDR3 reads CASSLVEDSYEQYF. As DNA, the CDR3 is TGTGCCAGCAGCTTAGTTGAGGACTCCTACGAGCAGTACTTC.

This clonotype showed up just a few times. DNA for the CDR3: TGTGCCAGCAGTTTAGCGCCAGAGCATGAAGCTTTCTTT. The encoded protein is CASSLAPEHEAFF. The chain carries TRBV12-3 or TRBV12-4 and TRBJ1-1; D is unresolved. The CDR3 length is 13 residues. V lost 0 bases and J lost 7, with 9 bases in between.

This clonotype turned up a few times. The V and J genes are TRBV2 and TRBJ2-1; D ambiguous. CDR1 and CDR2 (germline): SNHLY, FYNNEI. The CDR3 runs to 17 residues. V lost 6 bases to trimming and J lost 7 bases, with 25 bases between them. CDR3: CASRDTPPGTPPNEQFF. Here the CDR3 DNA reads TGTGCCAGCAGGGATACCCCCCCGGGTACTCCTCCAAATGAGCAGTTCTTC.

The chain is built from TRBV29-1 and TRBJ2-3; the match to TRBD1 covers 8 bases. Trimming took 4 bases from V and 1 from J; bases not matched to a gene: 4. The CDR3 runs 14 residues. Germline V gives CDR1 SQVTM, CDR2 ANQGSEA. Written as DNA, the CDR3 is TGCAGCGTTGGGACAGGGTGGGGCACAGATACGCAGTATTTT. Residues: CSVGTGWGTDTQYF.

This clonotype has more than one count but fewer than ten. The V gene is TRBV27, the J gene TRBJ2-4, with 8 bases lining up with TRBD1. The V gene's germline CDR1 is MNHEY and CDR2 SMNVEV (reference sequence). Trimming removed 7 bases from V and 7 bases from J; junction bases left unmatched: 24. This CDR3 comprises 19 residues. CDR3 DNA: TGTGCCAGCACCGCACCGGGACAGGATGTAGGAGCCCAAGGGAACATTCAGTACTTC. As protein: CASTAPGQDVGAQGNIQYF.

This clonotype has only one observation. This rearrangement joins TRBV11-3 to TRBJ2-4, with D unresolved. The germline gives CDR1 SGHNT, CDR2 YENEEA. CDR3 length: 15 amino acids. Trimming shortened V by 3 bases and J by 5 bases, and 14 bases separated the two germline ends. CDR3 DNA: TGTGCCAGCAGCTTTTCAATGGGCTACGAAAACATTCAGTACTTC. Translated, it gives CASSFSMGYENIQYF.

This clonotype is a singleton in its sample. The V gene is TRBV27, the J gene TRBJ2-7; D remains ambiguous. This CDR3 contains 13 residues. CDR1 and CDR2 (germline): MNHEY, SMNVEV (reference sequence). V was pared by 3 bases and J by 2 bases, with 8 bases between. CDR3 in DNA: TGTGCCAGCAGTTTGAACGGTCCCTACGAGCAGTACTTC. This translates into CASSLNGPYEQYF.

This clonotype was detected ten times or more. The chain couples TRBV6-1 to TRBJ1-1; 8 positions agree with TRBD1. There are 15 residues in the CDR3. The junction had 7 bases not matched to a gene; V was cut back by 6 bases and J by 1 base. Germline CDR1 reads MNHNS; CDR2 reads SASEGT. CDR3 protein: CASSRPGGPNTEAFF. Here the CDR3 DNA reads TGTGCCAGCAGCCGCCCAGGGGGCCCGAACACTGAAGCTTTCTTT.

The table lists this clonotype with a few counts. CDR3 DNA sequence: TGTGCCAGCGGAAGAAGCCAATCCTATAGCAATCAGCCCCAGCATTTT. The encoded protein is CASGRSQSYSNQPQHF. The V and J genes are TRBV27 and TRBJ1-5; D uncertain. The CDR3 consists of 16 residues. Germline CDR1 and CDR2: MNHEY and SMNVEV (reference sequence). V lost 8 bases to trimming and J lost 0 bases, with 17 bases between them.

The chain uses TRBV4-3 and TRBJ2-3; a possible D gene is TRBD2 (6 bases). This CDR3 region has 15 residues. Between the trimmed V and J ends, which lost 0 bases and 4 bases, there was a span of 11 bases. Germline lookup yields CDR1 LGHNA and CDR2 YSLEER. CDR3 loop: CASSQEGGRSDTQYF. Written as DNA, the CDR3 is TGCGCCAGCAGCCAAGAGGGGGGACGGTCAGATACGCAGTATTTT.

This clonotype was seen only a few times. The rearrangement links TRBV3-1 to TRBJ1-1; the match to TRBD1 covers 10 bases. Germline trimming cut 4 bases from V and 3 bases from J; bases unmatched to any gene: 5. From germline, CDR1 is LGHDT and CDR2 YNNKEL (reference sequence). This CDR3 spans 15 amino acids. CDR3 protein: CASSPRDRGDTEAFF. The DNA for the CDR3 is TGTGCCAGCAGCCCTCGGGACAGGGGAGACACTGAAGCTTTCTTT.

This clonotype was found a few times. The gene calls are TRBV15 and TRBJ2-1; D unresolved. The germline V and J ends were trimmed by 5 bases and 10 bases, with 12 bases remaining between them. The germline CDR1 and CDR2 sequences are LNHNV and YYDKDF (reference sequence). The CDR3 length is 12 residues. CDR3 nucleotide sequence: TGTGCCACCAGCCGAATCGCCAGCGAGCAGTTCTTC. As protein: CATSRIASEQFF.

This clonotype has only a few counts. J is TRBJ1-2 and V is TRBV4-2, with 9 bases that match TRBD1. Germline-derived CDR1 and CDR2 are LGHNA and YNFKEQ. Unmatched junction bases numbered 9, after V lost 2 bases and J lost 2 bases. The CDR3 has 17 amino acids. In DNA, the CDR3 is TGTGCCAGCAGCCAAATAGACAGGGGGACCGGAAACTATGGCTACACCTTC. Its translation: CASSQIDRGTGNYGYTF.

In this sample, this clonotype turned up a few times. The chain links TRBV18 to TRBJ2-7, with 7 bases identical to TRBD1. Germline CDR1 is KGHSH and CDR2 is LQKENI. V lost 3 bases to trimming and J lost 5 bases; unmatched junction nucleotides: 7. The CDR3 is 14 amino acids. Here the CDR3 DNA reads TGTGCCAGCTCACCCTCGACAGGGTCCGACGAGCAGTACTTC. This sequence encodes CASSPSTGSDEQYF.

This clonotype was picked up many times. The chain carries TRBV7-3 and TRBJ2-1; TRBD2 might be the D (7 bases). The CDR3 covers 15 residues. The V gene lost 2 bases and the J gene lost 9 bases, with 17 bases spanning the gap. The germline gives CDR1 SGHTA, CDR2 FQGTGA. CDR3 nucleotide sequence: TGTGCCAGCAGCTTATCCACGGGGGGCAAGAGTGAGCAGTTCTTC. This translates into CASSLSTGGKSEQFF.

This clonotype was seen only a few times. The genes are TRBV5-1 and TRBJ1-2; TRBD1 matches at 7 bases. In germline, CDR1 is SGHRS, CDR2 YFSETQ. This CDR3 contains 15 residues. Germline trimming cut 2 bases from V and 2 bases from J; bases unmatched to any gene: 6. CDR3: CASSLNRDRNYGYTF. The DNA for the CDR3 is TGCGCCAGCAGCTTAAACCGGGACAGAAACTATGGCTACACCTTC.

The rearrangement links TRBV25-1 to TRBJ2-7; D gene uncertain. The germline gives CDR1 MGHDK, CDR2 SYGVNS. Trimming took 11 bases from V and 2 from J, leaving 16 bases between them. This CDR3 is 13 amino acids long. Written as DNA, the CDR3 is TGTGCCGGCGGTGGCACAGCCACCTACGAGCAGTACTTC. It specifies CAGGGTATYEQYF.

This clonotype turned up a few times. The CDR3 DNA reads as TGTGCCAGCAGTTTAGCCGGGACTAGCGGCGAGCAGTTCTTC. Translated, it gives CASSLAGTSGEQFF. V gene TRBV12-3 or TRBV12-4 combines with J gene TRBJ2-1, with TRBD2 matching over 11 bases. The CDR3 totals 14 residues. The ends lost 0 bases at V and 10 bases at J; junction bases unmatched: 2.

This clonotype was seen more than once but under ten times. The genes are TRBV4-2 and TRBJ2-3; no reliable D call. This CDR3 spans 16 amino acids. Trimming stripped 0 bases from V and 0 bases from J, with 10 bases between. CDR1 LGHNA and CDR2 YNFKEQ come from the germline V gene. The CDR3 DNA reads TGTGCCAGCAGCCAAGATCCAGGCGGAAGCACAGATACGCAGTATTTT. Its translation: CASSQDPGGSTDTQYF.

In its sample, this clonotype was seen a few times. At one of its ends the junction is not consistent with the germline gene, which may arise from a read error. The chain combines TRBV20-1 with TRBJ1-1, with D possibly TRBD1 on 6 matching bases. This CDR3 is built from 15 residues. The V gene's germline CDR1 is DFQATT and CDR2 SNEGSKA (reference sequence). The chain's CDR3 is CSANLDSTMNTEAFF. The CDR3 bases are TGCAGTGCTAATTTGGACAGTACCATGAATACTGAAGCTTTCTTT.

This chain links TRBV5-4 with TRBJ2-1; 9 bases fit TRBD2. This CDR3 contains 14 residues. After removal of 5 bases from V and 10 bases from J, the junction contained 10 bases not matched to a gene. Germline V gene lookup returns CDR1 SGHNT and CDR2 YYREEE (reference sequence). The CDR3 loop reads CASSVDSGRNEQFF. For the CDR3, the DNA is TGTGCCAGCAGTGTGGATAGCGGGAGAAACGAGCAGTTCTTC. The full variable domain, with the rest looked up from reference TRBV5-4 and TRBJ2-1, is ETGVTQSPTHLIKTRGQQVTLRCSSQSGHNTVSWYQQALGQGPQFIFQYYREEENGRGNFPPRFSGLQFPNYSSELNVNALELDDSALYLCASSVDSGRNEQFFGPGTRLTVL.

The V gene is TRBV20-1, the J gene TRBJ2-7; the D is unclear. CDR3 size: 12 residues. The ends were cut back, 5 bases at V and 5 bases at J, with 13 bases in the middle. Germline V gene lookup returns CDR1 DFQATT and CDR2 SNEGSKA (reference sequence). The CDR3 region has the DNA TGCAGTGCTGGTTGGGGAAACAACGAGCAGTACTTC. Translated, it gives CSAGWGNNEQYF.

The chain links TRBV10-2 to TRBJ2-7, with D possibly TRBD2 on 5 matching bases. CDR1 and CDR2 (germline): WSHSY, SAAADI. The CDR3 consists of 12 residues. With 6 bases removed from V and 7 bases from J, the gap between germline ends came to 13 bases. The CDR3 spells CASSATILEQYF. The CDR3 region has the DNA TGCGCCAGCAGCGCGACTATTTTGGAGCAGTACTTC.